The 8 T cell receptor beta chains reported below all come from one sample, sequenced in a study of T cells in narcolepsy (dated 2018 in TCRdb). The library was produced with the immunoSEQ multiplex PCR assay. TCRdb carries this immuneACCESS record with in-frame sequences only. Its versions omit some clonotypes, under half of them owing to an unresolved V gene in the studies checked, with the rest unexplained. The table for this sample lists 34,000 or so clones; 60% to 80% of them were counted only once. Of the sample, 3% to 4.5% is held by the ten largest clones. Sequenced input: memory (CD45RA-) CD4+ T cells from blood. Sample cell subset or site, as interpreted from the label and publication: memory T cells sorted ex vivo from peripheral blood. These receptors were collected from a human donor in good health.

V is TRBV7-8 and J is TRBJ1-2; 7 bases map to TRBD1. CDR1 SGHVS and CDR2 FQNEAQ come from the germline V gene. V was clipped by 5 bases and J by 7 bases; unmatched bases: 10. This CDR3 has 14 amino acids. The CDR3 here is CASSTRRGFPGYTF. In DNA, the CDR3 is TGTGCCAGCAGCACCCGCAGGGGGTTCCCTGGCTACACCTTC.

The J gene is TRBJ2-3, the V gene TRBV5-6; 8 bases line up with TRBD2. Trimming took 4 bases from V and 0 from J; bases not matched to a gene: 4. The CDR3 covers 15 residues. Germline CDR1 and CDR2: SGHDT and YYEEEE. This CDR3 is CASSGGLGSTDTQYF. The DNA for the CDR3 is TGTGCCAGCAGCGGGGGACTAGGGAGCACAGATACGCAGTATTTT. The variable domain in full, with the rest retrieved from reference TRBV5-6 and TRBJ2-3, is DAGVTQSPTHLIKTRGQQVTLRCSPKSGHDTVSWYQQALGQGPQFIFQYYEEEERQRGNFPDRFSGHQFPNYSSELNVNALLLGDSALYLCASSGGLGSTDTQYFGPGTRLTVL.

V is TRBV19 and J is TRBJ2-5; a weak D match, TRBD1 (7 bases). CDR1 is LNHDA and CDR2 is SQIVND in the germline V gene (reference sequence). V was trimmed by 7 bases and J by 0 bases, leaving 15 bases between them. This CDR3 region has 15 residues. The CDR3 nucleotides are TGTGCCAGTACCTCGGCAGGGGGGTACCAAGAGACCCAGTACTTC. It codes for CASTSAGGYQETQYF.

The rearrangement joins TRBV9 to TRBJ1-2; TRBD1 is a possible D gene (5 bases). The CDR3 contains 12 residues. V was pared by 4 bases and J by 8 bases, with 12 bases between. CDR1 and CDR2 from the germline V gene are SGDLS and YYNGEE. The CDR3 here is CASSSVGEGYTF. In DNA, the CDR3 is TGTGCCAGCAGCTCCGTGGGGGAGGGCTACACCTTC.

V and J are TRBV9 and TRBJ1-2; D remains unclear. CDR1 and CDR2 from the germline V gene are SGDLS and YYNGEE. Trimming took 0 bases from V and 4 from J, leaving 16 bases between them. This CDR3 spans 16 amino acids. The CDR3 spells CASSVAAPHRGYGYTF. DNA for the CDR3: TGTGCCAGCAGCGTAGCAGCCCCCCACCGGGGCTATGGCTACACCTTC.

The genes are TRBV6-1 and TRBJ1-3; 7 bases are a match to TRBD1. The CDR3 is 14 residues long. V was pared by 5 bases and J by 1 base, with 2 bases of the junction left unmatched. In germline, CDR1 is MNHNS, CDR2 SASEGT. This CDR3 is CASSRQGSGNTIYF. The CDR3 coding sequence is TGTGCCAGCAGTAGACAGGGTTCTGGAAACACCATATATTTT.

The V and J genes are TRBV9 and TRBJ2-2; D gene unclear. Looked up from germline, CDR1 is SGDLS and CDR2 is YYNGEE. V lost 0 bases to trimming and J lost 5 bases, with 5 bases between them. The CDR3 sequence is 13 residues long. This CDR3 is CASSVGVTGELFF. CDR3 coding DNA: TGTGCCAGCAGCGTAGGGGTTACCGGGGAGCTGTTTTTT.

This chain uses TRBV9 with TRBJ2-7; D may be TRBD1 or TRBD2 (5 bases each). The CDR3 totals 18 residues. Germline V gene data show CDR1 as SGDLS and CDR2 as YYNGEE. The V and J ends lost 3 bases and 2 bases respectively, with 24 bases between them. CDR3 DNA: TGTGCCAGCAGCGCAACCCGGGACGGTGGGAGTATTACCTACGAGCAGTACTTC. Translating it yields CASSATRDGGSITYEQYF. The full variable domain, in which reference TRBV9 and TRBJ2-7 provide the parts outside the CDR3, is DSGVTQTPKHLITATGQRVTLRCSPRSGDLSVYWYQQSLDQGLQFLIQYYNGEERAKGNILERFSAQQFPDLHSELNLSSLELGDSALYFCASSATRDGGSITYEQYFGPGTRLTVT.